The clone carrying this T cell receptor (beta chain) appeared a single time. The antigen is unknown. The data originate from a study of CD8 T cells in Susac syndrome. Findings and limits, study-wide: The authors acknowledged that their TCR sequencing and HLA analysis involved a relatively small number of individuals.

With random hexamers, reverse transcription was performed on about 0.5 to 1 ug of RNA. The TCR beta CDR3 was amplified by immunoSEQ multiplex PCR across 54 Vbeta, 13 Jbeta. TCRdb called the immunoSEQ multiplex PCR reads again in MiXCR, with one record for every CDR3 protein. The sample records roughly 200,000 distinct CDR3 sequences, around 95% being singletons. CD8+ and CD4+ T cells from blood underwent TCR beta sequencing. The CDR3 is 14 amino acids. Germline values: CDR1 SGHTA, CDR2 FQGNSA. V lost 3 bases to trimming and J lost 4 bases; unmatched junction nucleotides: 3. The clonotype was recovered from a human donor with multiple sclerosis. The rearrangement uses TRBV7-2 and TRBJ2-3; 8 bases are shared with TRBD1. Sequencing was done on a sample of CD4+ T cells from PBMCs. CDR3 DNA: TGTGCCAGCAGCTTTGACAGGGGTGCAGATACGCAGTATTTT. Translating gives CASSFDRGADTQYF.